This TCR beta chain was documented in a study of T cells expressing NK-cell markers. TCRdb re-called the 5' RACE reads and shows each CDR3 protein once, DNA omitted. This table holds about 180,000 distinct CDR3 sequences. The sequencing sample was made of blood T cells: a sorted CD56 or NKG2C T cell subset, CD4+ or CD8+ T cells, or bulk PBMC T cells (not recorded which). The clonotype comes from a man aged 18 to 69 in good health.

This chain's CDR3 is CASSLEDRGGAYYEQYF. V usage is TRBV5-5 and J usage is TRBJ2-7; no DNA is available, so the TRBD1 call from TCRdb remains unchecked. Germline CDR1 and CDR2: SGHKS and YYEKEE (reference sequence). CDR3 length: 17 amino acids.